The rows below give T cell receptor beta chains drawn from one sample of a study of blood T cell repertoires in COVID-19. Data came from immunoSEQ multiplex PCR; TCRdb stores just in-frame clones and leaves some out. The sample shows roughly 200,000 clones, 70% to 90% of them seen only once. Sequenced material: peripheral blood. These receptors were obtained from a man aged 60 to 75 with acute or convalescent COVID-19. Each CDR3 is given with its conserved first and last residue. Each record gives: CDR3 DNA, CDR3 protein, V gene, D gene, clone size, J gene. The D gene is left open where the match is weak. Size is stated for part of the rows, as once, few or many counts, or as a class when the clone is expanded.

CDR3 DNA: TGTGCCAGCAGCAAAGAGGTGGCGGGAAGGACCTACAATGAGCAGTTCTTC
CDR3 protein: CASSKEVAGRTYNEQFF
V gene: TRBV21-1
D gene: NA
clone size: NA
J gene: TRBJ2-1

CDR3 DNA: TGTGCCAGTAGTCTTTCGATAACAGGTGCCAAAAACATTCAGTACTTC
CDR3 protein: CASSLSITGAKNIQYF
V gene: TRBV19
D gene: NA
clone size: NA
J gene: TRBJ2-4

CDR3 DNA: TGTGCCAGCAGCTTAGGAGGCGGACTGGCACGGGGCGAGCAGTACTTC
CDR3 protein: CASSLGGGLARGEQYF
V gene: TRBV7-8
D gene: NA
clone size: NA
J gene: TRBJ2-7

CDR3 DNA: TGCAGCGTGCGCCAGGGGGCTTCTGTTAATTCACCCCTCCACTTT
CDR3 protein: CSVRQGASVNSPLHF
V gene: TRBV29-1
D gene: TRBD1
clone size: NA
J gene: TRBJ1-6

CDR3 DNA: TGTGCCAGTAGTATAGCGGGAGTGAGCACAGATACGCAGTATTTT
CDR3 protein: CASSIAGVSTDTQYF
V gene: TRBV19
D gene: NA
clone size: NA
J gene: TRBJ2-3

CDR3 DNA: TGCGCCAGCAGCCCGGGGGGACTAGCGGGAACGAGAGGGGCCAACGTCCTGACTTTC
CDR3 protein: CASSPGGLAGTRGANVLTF
V gene: TRBV5-1
D gene: TRBD2
clone size: NA
J gene: TRBJ2-6

CDR3 DNA: TGTGCCAGCAGCTTAGATTTGGGCGGGAGGACAGATACGCAGTATTTT
CDR3 protein: CASSLDLGGRTDTQYF
V gene: TRBV7-9
D gene: TRBD2
clone size: NA
J gene: TRBJ2-3

CDR3 DNA: TGTGCCAGCAGTTACCCCCGGGGGGGGCAGGAGGACGGCTACACCTTC
CDR3 protein: CASSYPRGGQEDGYTF
V gene: TRBV6-2/TRBV6-3
D gene: NA
clone size: medium-sized
J gene: TRBJ1-2

CDR3 DNA: TGTGCCAGCAGCCGCCCAGGAACTGAAGCTTTCTTT
CDR3 protein: CASSRPGTEAFF
V gene: TRBV7-6
D gene: NA
clone size: NA
J gene: TRBJ1-1

CDR3 DNA: TGTGCCAGCAGCTCTAGGGGTAGCGGGAGGGTAACCCACTACGAGCAGTACTTC
CDR3 protein: CASSSRGSGRVTHYEQYF
V gene: TRBV7-8
D gene: TRBD2
clone size: NA
J gene: TRBJ2-7

CDR3 DNA: TGCGCCAGCAGCCAAGATTTTGGACTAGCGGGAGAGGAGGTGCAGTACTTC
CDR3 protein: CASSQDFGLAGEEVQYF
V gene: TRBV4-1
D gene: TRBD2
clone size: NA
J gene: TRBJ2-7

CDR3 DNA: TGTGCCAGCAGACCAGGATTCTCCTACGAGCAGTACTTC
CDR3 protein: CASRPGFSYEQYF
V gene: TRBV27
D gene: NA
clone size: NA
J gene: TRBJ2-7

CDR3 DNA: TGTGCCATCACTCCGGGGGGACTAGCGCGCCACGAGCAGTACTTC
CDR3 protein: CAITPGGLARHEQYF
V gene: TRBV10-3
D gene: TRBD2
clone size: few
J gene: TRBJ2-7

CDR3 DNA: TGTGCCAGCAGTGCGGACAGAGGGGGAATCCAGCCCCAGCATTTT
CDR3 protein: CASSADRGGIQPQHF
V gene: TRBV2
D gene: NA
clone size: NA
J gene: TRBJ1-5

CDR3 DNA: TGCAGTGCTAGTCTCGGCGCGGGGAACACTGAAGCTTTCTTT
CDR3 protein: CSASLGAGNTEAFF
V gene: TRBV20-1
D gene: NA
clone size: NA
J gene: TRBJ1-1

CDR3 DNA: TGTGCCAGCAGATTAGCGGGAGGAGGAGAGACCCAGTACTTC
CDR3 protein: CASRLAGGGETQYF
V gene: TRBV6-5
D gene: TRBD2
clone size: NA
J gene: TRBJ2-5

CDR3 DNA: TGTGCCATCAGTGGGTCAGGGGGTCTTGAGCAGTTCTTC
CDR3 protein: CAISGSGGLEQFF
V gene: TRBV10-3
D gene: TRBD1
clone size: few
J gene: TRBJ2-1

CDR3 DNA: TGTGCCAGCAGCCAAGTCCATCGAGCGAGCACCAGTGAGCAGTTCTTC
CDR3 protein: CASSQVHRASTSEQFF
V gene: TRBV9
D gene: NA
clone size: NA
J gene: TRBJ2-1

CDR3 DNA: TGCGCCAGCAGCTTGGGTGGACTAGCGGGAGAAGAGACCCAGTACTTC
CDR3 protein: CASSLGGLAGEETQYF
V gene: TRBV5-1
D gene: TRBD2
clone size: NA
J gene: TRBJ2-5

CDR3 DNA: TGCGCCAGCAGCTTGGGGACAGGCAATCAGCCCCAGCATTTT
CDR3 protein: CASSLGTGNQPQHF
V gene: TRBV5-1
D gene: NA
clone size: NA
J gene: TRBJ1-5

CDR3 DNA: TGTGCCAGCAGCGTCCCCGGGACAGTTAATTCACCCCTCCACTTT
CDR3 protein: CASSVPGTVNSPLHF
V gene: TRBV9
D gene: TRBD1
clone size: NA
J gene: TRBJ1-6

CDR3 DNA: TGCGCCAGCAGCTTGGCGGGGACAGGGTTGCGTTATGGCTACACCTTC
CDR3 protein: CASSLAGTGLRYGYTF
V gene: TRBV5-1
D gene: TRBD1
clone size: few
J gene: TRBJ1-2

CDR3 DNA: TGTGCCAGCAGCGTACGGGGAGGGATTTATAGCAATCAGCCCCAGCATTTT
CDR3 protein: CASSVRGGIYSNQPQHF
V gene: TRBV9
D gene: NA
clone size: once
J gene: TRBJ1-5

CDR3 DNA: TGTGCCAGCAGTTATCGTTATGGGACAGCCTACAATGAGCAGTTCTTC
CDR3 protein: CASSYRYGTAYNEQFF
V gene: TRBV6-5
D gene: TRBD1
clone size: NA
J gene: TRBJ2-1

CDR3 DNA: TGCGCCAGCAGCCCGGGACAGGGGGCTTACAATGAGCAGTTCTTC
CDR3 protein: CASSPGQGAYNEQFF
V gene: TRBV5-1
D gene: TRBD1
clone size: NA
J gene: TRBJ2-1

CDR3 DNA: TGTGCCAGCAGCTTGGAGGGCGGGGGAGACGGCTATGGCTACACCTTC
CDR3 protein: CASSLEGGGDGYGYTF
V gene: TRBV5-5
D gene: NA
clone size: NA
J gene: TRBJ1-2